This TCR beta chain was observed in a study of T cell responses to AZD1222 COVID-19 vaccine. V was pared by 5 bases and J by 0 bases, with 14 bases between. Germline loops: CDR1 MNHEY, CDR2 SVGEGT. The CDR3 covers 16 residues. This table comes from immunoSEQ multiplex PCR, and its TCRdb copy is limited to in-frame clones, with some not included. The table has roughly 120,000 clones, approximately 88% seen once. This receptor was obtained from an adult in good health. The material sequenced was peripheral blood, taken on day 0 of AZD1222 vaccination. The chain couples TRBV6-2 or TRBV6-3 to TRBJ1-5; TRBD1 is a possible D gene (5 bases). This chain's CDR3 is CASSPSPGLSNQPQHF. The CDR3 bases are TGTGCCAGCAGTCCATCCCCAGGGCTTAGCAATCAGCCCCAGCATTTT.